The sample holds many counts of the clone carrying this T cell receptor beta chain. Its cognate antigen is unknown. The missing CDR3 end, 3 residues past where the read stops, is filled in from the germline J gene. Measured with immunoSEQ multiplex PCR; TCRdb has only the in-frame clones, and not every one. The table lists tens of thousands of clones, with no singletons. This specimen comes from a study of T cell clonality in common variable immunodeficiency. Overall study results and limits: CVID subjects had higher TCRbeta clonality than healthy controls, most marked in about a third. CVID patient heterogeneity limited repertoire-clinical complication correlations.

The CDR3 covers 12 residues. V lost 11 bases, J lost 5 bases, and 15 bases lay in between. Specimen: peripheral blood mononuclear cells. The sequence was collected from a person aged 18 to 75 in good health. The chain recombines TRBV12-3 or TRBV12-4 with TRBJ2-5, with D perhaps TRBD1 or TRBD2 (5 bases each). Incomplete CDR3 DNA: TGTGCCTCTAGAGGGGTGCGGGAGACC. It is translated as CASRGVRET. The whole CDR3 sequence is CASRGVRETQYF.